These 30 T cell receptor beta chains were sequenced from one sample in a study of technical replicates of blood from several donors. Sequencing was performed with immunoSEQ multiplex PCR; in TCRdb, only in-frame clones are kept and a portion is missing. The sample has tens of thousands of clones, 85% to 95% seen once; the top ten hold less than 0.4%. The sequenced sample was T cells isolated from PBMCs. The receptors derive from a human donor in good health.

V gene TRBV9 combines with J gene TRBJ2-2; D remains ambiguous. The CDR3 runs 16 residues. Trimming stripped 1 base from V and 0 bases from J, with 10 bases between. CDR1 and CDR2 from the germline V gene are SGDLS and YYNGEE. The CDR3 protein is CASSVFTGTNTGELFF. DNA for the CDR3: TGTGCCAGCAGCGTATTTACGGGTACGAACACCGGGGAGCTGTTTTTT.

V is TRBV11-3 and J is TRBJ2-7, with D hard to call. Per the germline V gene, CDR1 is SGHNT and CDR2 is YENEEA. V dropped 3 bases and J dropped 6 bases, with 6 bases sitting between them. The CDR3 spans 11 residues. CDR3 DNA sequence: TGTGCCAGCAGCTTGGAGTCCGAGCAGTACTTC. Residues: CASSLESEQYF.

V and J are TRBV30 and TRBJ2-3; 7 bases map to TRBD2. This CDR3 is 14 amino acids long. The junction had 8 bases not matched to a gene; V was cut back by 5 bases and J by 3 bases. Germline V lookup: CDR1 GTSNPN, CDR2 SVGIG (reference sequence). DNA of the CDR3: TGTGCCTGGGGGATAGCGGGTTTAACAGATACGCAGTATTTT. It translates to CAWGIAGLTDTQYF.

Here the CDR3 reads CASHLGGAFF. CDR3 in DNA: TGTGCCAGCCATTTGGGGGGAGCTTTCTTT. V and J are TRBV11-2 and TRBJ1-1; possibly TRBD1 for D (5 bases). The length of the CDR3 is 10 residues. Trimming took 8 bases from V and 10 from J, leaving 11 bases between them. Per the germline V gene, CDR1 is SGHAT and CDR2 is FQNNGV.

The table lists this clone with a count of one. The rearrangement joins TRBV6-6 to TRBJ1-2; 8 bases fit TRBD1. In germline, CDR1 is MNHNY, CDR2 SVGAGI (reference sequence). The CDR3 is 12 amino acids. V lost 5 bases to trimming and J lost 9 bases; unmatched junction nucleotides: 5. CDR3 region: CASSTSGGSYTF. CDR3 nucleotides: TGTGCCAGCAGTACTTCAGGGGGCAGCTACACCTTC.

The CDR3 protein is CASSSPGVSTGELFF. The CDR3 nucleotides are TGTGCCAGCAGCTCCCCGGGAGTAAGCACCGGGGAGCTGTTTTTT. The rearrangement uses TRBV5-6 and TRBJ2-2; a possible D gene is TRBD2 (6 bases). Trimming pared 3 bases from V and 4 bases from J, leaving 13 bases between. Germline assignment: CDR1 SGHDT and CDR2 YYEEEE. The CDR3 is 15 residues long.

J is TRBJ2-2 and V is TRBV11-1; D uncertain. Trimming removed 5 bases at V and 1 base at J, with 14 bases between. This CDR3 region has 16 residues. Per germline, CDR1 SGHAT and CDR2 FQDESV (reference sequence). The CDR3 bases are TGTGCCAGCAGCCCCCGGCTAGTCTGGAACACCGGGGAGCTGTTTTTT. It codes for CASSPRLVWNTGELFF.

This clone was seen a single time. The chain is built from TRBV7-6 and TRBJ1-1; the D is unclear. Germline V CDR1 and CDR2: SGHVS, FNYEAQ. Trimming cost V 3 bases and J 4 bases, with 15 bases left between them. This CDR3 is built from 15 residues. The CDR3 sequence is CASSFISQAGTEAFF. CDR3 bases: TGTGCCAGCAGCTTCATTTCCCAGGCAGGCACTGAAGCTTTCTTT.

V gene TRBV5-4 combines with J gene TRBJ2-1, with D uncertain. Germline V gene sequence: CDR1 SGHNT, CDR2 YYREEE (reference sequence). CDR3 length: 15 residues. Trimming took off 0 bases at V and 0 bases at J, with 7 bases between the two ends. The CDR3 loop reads CASSLDLLSYNEQFF. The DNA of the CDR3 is TGTGCCAGCAGCTTGGATCTACTCTCCTACAATGAGCAGTTCTTC. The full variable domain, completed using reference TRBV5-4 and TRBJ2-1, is ETGVTQSPTHLIKTRGQQVTLRCSSQSGHNTVSWYQQALGQGPQFIFQYYREEENGRGNFPPRFSGLQFPNYSSELNVNALELDDSALYLCASSLDLLSYNEQFFGPGTRLTVL.

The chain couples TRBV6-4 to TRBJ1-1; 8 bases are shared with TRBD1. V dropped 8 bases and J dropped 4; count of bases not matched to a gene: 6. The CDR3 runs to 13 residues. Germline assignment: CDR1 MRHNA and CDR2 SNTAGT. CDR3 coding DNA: TGTGCCAGCCAACAGGGGGTCGGCACTGAAGCTTTCTTT. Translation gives CASQQGVGTEAFF.

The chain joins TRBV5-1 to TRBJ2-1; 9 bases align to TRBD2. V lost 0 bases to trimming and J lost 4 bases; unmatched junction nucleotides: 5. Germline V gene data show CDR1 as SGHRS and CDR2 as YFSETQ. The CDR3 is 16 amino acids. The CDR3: CASSLGAGGLYNEQFF. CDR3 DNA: TGCGCCAGCAGCTTGGGAGCGGGAGGACTATACAATGAGCAGTTCTTC.

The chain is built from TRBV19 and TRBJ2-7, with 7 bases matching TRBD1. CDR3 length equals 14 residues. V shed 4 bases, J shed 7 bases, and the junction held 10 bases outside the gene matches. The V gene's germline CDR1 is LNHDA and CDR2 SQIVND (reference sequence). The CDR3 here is CASSTNGQVREQYF. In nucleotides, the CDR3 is TGTGCCAGTAGTACCAATGGACAGGTGCGAGAGCAGTACTTC.

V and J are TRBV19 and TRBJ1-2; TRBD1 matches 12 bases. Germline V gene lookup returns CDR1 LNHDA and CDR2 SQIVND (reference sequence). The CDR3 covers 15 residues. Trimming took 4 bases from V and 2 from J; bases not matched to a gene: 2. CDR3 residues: CASSTGTGGNYGYTF. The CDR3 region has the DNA TGTGCCAGTAGTACCGGGACAGGGGGCAACTATGGCTACACCTTC.

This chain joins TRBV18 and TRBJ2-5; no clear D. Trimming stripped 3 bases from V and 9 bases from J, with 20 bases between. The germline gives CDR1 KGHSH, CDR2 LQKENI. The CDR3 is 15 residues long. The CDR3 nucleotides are TGTGCCAGCTCACCTGGGCAGGTTGTTGTCTCAGCCCAGTACTTC. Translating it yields CASSPGQVVVSAQYF.

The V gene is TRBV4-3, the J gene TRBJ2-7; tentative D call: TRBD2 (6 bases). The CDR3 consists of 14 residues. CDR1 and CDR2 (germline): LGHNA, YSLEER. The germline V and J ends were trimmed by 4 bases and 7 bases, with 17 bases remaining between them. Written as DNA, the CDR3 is TGCGCCAGCAGCCCCAGCGGGCACCCAGGGGAGCAGTACTTC. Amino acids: CASSPSGHPGEQYF.

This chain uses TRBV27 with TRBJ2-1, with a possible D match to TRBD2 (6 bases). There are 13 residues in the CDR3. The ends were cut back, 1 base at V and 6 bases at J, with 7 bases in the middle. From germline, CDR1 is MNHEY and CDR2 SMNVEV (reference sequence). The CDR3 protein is CASSLFGSNEQFF. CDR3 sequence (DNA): TGTGCCAGCAGTTTATTCGGGAGCAATGAGCAGTTCTTC.

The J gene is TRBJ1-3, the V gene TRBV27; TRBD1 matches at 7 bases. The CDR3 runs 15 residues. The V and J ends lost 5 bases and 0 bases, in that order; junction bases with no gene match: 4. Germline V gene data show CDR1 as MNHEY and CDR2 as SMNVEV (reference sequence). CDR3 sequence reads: CASSPRDSSGNTIYF. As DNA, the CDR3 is TGTGCCAGCAGTCCCCGGGACAGCTCTGGAAACACCATATATTTT.

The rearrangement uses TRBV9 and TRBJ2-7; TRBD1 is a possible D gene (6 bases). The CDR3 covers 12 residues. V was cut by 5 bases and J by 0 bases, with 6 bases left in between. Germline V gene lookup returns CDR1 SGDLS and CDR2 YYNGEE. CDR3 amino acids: CASRDSSYEQYF. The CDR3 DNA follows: TGTGCCAGCAGGGACAGCTCCTACGAGCAGTACTTC.

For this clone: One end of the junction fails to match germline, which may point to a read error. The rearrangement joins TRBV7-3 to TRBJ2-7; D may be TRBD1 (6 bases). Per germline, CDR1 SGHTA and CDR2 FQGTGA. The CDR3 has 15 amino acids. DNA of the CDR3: TGTGCCAGCAGCGTAACAGGGTCGGGGTCCTACGAGCAGTACTTC. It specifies CASSVTGSGSYEQYF. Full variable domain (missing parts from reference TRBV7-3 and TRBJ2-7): GAGVSQTPSNKVTEKGKYVELRCDPISGHTALYWYRQSLGQGPEFLIYFQGTGAADDSGLPNDRFFAVRPEGSVSTLKIQRTERGDSAVYLCASSVTGSGSYEQYFGPGTRLTVT.

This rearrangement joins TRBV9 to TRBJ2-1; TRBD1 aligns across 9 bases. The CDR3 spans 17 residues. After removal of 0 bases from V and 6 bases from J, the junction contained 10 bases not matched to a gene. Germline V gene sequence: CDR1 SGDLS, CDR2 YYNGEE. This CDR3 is CASSVVKGAGQGNEQFF. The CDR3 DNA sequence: TGTGCCAGCAGCGTAGTTAAGGGGGCGGGACAGGGCAATGAGCAGTTCTTC.

The CDR3 DNA reads TGTGCCAGCAGCTTATCATATGCGGGGACCCAGTACTTC. It translates to CASSLSYAGTQYF. The V call is TRBV7-7, the J call TRBJ2-5; D possibly corresponds to TRBD2 (5 bases). Per germline, CDR1 SSHAT and CDR2 FNYEAQ (reference sequence). This CDR3 spans 13 amino acids. The V end was cut by 2 bases, the J end by 7 bases, with 11 bases between.

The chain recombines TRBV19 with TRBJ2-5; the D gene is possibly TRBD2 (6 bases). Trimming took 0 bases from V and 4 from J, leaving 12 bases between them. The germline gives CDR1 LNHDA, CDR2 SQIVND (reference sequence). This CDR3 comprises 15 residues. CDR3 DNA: TGTGCCAGTAGTATAGATCTCGACGGGGGAGAGACCCAGTACTTC. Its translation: CASSIDLDGGETQYF. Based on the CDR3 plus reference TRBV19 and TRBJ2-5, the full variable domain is DGGITQSPKYLFRKEGQNVTLSCEQNLNHDAMYWYRQDPGQGLRLIYYSQIVNDFQKGDIAEGYSVSREKKESFPLTVTSAQKNPTAFYLCASSIDLDGGETQYFGPGTRLLVL.

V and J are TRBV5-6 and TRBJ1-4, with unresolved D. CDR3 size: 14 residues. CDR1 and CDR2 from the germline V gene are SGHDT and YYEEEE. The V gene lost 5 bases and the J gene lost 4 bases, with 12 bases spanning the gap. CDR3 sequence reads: CASSQDLINEKLFF. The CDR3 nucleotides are TGTGCCAGCAGTCAAGACTTGATTAATGAAAAACTGTTTTTT.

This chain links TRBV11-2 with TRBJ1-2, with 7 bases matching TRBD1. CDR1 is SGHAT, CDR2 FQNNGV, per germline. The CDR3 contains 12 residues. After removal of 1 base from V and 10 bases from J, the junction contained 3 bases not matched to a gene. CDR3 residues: CASSLGDSDYTF. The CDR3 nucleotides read TGTGCCAGCAGCTTAGGGGACAGTGACTACACCTTC.

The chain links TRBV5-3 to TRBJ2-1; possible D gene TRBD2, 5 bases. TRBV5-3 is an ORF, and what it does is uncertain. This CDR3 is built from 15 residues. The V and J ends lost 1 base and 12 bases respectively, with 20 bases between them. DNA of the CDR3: TGTGCCAGAAGCTTGAATGTGGGAGAGGTGGGCGGGCAGTTCTTC. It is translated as CARSLNVGEVGGQFF.

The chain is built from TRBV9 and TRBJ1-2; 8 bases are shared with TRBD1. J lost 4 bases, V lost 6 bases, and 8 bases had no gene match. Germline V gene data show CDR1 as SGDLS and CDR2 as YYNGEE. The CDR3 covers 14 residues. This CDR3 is CASTNQGASYGYTF. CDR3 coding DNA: TGTGCCAGCACTAATCAGGGGGCTAGCTATGGCTACACCTTC.

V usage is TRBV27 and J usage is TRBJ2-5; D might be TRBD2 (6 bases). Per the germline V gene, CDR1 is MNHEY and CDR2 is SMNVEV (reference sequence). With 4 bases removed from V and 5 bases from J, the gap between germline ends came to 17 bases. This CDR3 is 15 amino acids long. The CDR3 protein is CASSSDSGSGETQYF. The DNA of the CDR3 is TGTGCCAGCAGTTCGGATAGCGGCAGCGGGGAGACCCAGTACTTC.

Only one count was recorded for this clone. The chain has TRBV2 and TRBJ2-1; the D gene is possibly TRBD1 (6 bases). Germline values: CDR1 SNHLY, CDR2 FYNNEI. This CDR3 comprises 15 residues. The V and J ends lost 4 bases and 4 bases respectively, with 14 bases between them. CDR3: CASSGKQGIYNEQFF. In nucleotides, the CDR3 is TGTGCCAGCAGTGGTAAACAGGGAATTTACAATGAGCAGTTCTTC.

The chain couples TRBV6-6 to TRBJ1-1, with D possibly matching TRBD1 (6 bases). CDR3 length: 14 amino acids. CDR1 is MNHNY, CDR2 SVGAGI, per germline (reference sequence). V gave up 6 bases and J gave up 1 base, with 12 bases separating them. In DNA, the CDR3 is TGTGCCAGCAGCCGTTACAGGGCGAACACTGAAGCTTTCTTT. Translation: CASSRYRANTEAFF.

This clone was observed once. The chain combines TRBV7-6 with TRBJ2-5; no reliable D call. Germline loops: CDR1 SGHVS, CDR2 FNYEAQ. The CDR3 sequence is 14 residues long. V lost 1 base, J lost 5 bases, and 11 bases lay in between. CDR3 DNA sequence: TGTGCCAGCAGCTTAGGGAGTCTAACGGAGACCCAGTACTTC. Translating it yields CASSLGSLTETQYF.